This T cell receptor (beta chain) is drawn from a study of T cells in Graves' hyperthyroidism and ophthalmopathy. The source of the PBMCs was about 10 ml of fresh peripheral blood. TCR beta CDR3 regions were amplified from RNA. First-round RT-PCR with HTBI primers amplified the TCR CDR3 region. TCRdb passed the multiplex PCR reads through MiXCR, listing each CDR3 protein once. The sample has more than 550,000 distinct CDR3 sequences; approximately 18% are singletons. This clonotype has more than one count but fewer than ten. A read error is possible here, since a much larger clone lies one base away. The source material was blood. This sequence originates from a woman aged 45 to 65 with Graves' hyperthyroidism that later progressed to Graves' ophthalmopathy.

The CDR3 DNA reads as TGTGCCAGCAGCCGAGATGCGGGGCAGTACTTC. Amino acid sequence: CASSRDAGQYF. This rearrangement joins TRBV3-1 to TRBJ2-7, with D tentatively TRBD2 (5 bases). V lost 4 bases to trimming and J lost 9 bases, with 10 bases between them. The CDR3 is 11 amino acids. Germline loops: CDR1 LGHDT, CDR2 YNNKEL (reference sequence).